This T cell receptor beta chain was identified during a study of vaccination effects on CD4 cells after COVID-19. Turning to this clone: Its matching antigen is unknown.

In the ViraFEST assay, antigen-specific CD4+ clonotypes were identified by expansion after peptide-pool stimulation. Once cultured for roughly nine days, the cells underwent separation to obtain CD4+ T cells. As their vaccination, participants received two doses of either BNT162b2 or mRNA-1273. Libraries were prepared by immunoSEQ multiplex PCR; TCRdb keeps only in-frame clonotypes and omits some of them. The data contain tens of thousands of clones, 82% of them seen just once; the ten biggest clones take up roughly 1.6%. CDR3 length: 16 amino acids. This sample comprised CD4+ T cells from PBMCs cultured with HCoV-NL63 spike peptides, obtained after COVID-19 vaccination. The receptor's source is a human donor who received a COVID-19 vaccine. Some clones in this sample may be carry-over from other donors' samples. The chain joins TRBV12-1 to TRBJ2-3; the DNA was not compared with TRBD1, the D call given in the table. TRBV12-1 is classified as a pseudogene. As DNA, the CDR3 is TGTGCCAGCAGCACAAGACAGGGCTTCAGCACAGATACGCAGTATTTT. Translating it yields CASSTRQGFSTDTQYF.